Below, one TCR beta chain is given with its context. The sample holds other DNA sequences that translate to the same CDR3. Repertoires were generated with immunoSEQ multiplex PCR, while TCRdb's copy carries only in-frame clones and drops some. The top ten hold approximately 0.58% of the sample, which has 100,000 to 150,000 clones, approximately 92% seen once. The data are from a study of control samples from healthy donors and cancer patients. This CDR3 spans 15 amino acids. Trimming cost V 6 bases and J 0 bases; bases outside gene matches: 3. Germline values: CDR1 MNHEY, CDR2 SMNVEV (reference sequence).

This chain connects TRBV27 to TRBJ2-2, with 8 nucleotides matching TRBD1. Sample: PBMCs. The source is a man older than 75 with head and neck cancer. Here the CDR3 DNA reads TGTGCCAGCAGGCCGGGACAGGCGAACACCGGGGAGCTGTTTTTT. Translation gives CASRPGQANTGELFF.